These 26 T cell receptor beta chains were all obtained from the same sample, sequenced in a study of blood T cell repertoires in COVID-19. The assay was immunoSEQ multiplex PCR, and TCRdb's table has in-frame clones only and misses some. The sample consists of around 70,000 clones, 80% of them appearing once. Specimen: peripheral blood. The receptors stem from a man in his 70s who had recovered from COVID-19.

The chain employs TRBV5-1 and TRBJ1-1, with TRBD1 identical over 7 bases. The J segment lost 2 bases and the V segment lost 4 bases, leaving 14 bases of the junction unmatched. The length of the CDR3 is 17 residues. Germline V CDR1 and CDR2: SGHRS, YFSETQ. CDR3 DNA sequence: TGCGCCAGCAGCATCCGGCCCTTAGGACAGGCTAACACTGAAGCTTTCTTT. Amino acids: CASSIRPLGQANTEAFF.

The rearrangement links TRBV2 to TRBJ2-2; 7 positions match TRBD1. Germline lookup yields CDR1 SNHLY and CDR2 FYNNEI. The CDR3 consists of 14 residues. The J segment lost 6 bases and the V segment lost 5 bases, leaving 6 bases of the junction unmatched. CDR3 sequence reads: CASSLTQGSGELFF. The CDR3 DNA follows: TGTGCCAGCAGTCTCACACAGGGGTCCGGGGAGCTGTTTTTT.

The J gene is TRBJ2-3, the V gene TRBV7-9; D may be TRBD2 (6 bases). The V gene's germline CDR1 is SEHNR and CDR2 FQNEAQ (reference sequence). This CDR3 has 16 residues. The V gene lost 4 bases and the J gene lost 2 bases, with 16 bases spanning the gap. The CDR3 bases are TGTGCCAGCAGCTCCCAGGAGCGGGCGTACACAGATACGCAGTATTTT. Translated, it gives CASSSQERAYTDTQYF.

The V gene is TRBV6-2 or TRBV6-3, the J gene TRBJ1-5; 10 bases are shared with TRBD1. Trimming took 0 bases from V and 6 from J; bases not matched to a gene: 8. This CDR3 is 17 amino acids long. Germline CDR1 reads MNHEY; CDR2 reads SVGEGT. In nucleotides, the CDR3 is TGTGCCAGCAGTTACTCGAGACAGGGGGCGCAAGGTCAGCCCCAGCATTTT. This sequence encodes CASSYSRQGAQGQPQHF.

The chain has TRBV6-2 or TRBV6-3 and TRBJ2-1, with D unclear. The germline V gene has CDR1 MNHEY and CDR2 SVGEGT. The V and J ends lost 2 bases and 2 bases respectively, with 7 bases between them. This CDR3 region has 14 residues. This chain's CDR3 is CASSYTEAYNEQFF. The CDR3 DNA follows: TGTGCCAGCAGTTACACCGAGGCCTACAATGAGCAGTTCTTC.

This clone was detected once. CDR3 protein: CAWGVGRAVVNTEAFF. CDR3 bases: TGTGCCTGGGGGGTAGGCAGGGCGGTTGTGAACACTGAAGCTTTCTTT. The chain carries TRBV30 and TRBJ1-1; D is possibly TRBD1 (5 bases). Trimming left V 5 bases short and J 0 bases short, with 19 bases between. The CDR3 is made up of 16 amino acids. Germline V gives CDR1 GTSNPN, CDR2 SVGIG (reference sequence).

This chain connects TRBV5-4 to TRBJ1-4; possible D gene TRBD1, 6 bases. CDR1 is SGHNT and CDR2 is YYREEE in the germline V gene (reference sequence). V was shortened by 4 bases and J by 8 bases, with 24 bases between the two germline ends. This CDR3 spans 17 amino acids. CDR3 protein: CASSLKIRAGVGEKLFF. The CDR3 bases are TGTGCCAGCAGCCTCAAAATTAGAGCAGGGGTCGGGGAAAAACTGTTTTTT.

This clone appeared once. DNA for the CDR3: TGTGCCATCAGCCGAATGCTAGCGGGGAGCACAGATACGCAGTATTTT. Amino acids: CAISRMLAGSTDTQYF. The chain employs TRBV10-3 and TRBJ2-3, with 9 bases that match TRBD2. CDR3 length equals 16 residues. With V trimmed by 6 bases and J by 0 bases, 7 bases remained unmatched. Germline CDR1 and CDR2: ENHRY and SYGVKD.

The V call is TRBV3-1 (or the pseudogene TRBV3-2), the J call TRBJ2-5; D ambiguous. CDR3 length: 14 amino acids. The V and J ends lost 7 bases and 1 base respectively, with 13 bases between them. From germline, CDR1 is LGHDT and CDR2 YNNKEL (reference sequence). CDR3 in amino acids: CASILLAFQETQYF. The CDR3 bases are TGTGCCAGCATCCTCCTCGCGTTCCAAGAGACCCAGTACTTC.

The V gene is TRBV18, the J gene TRBJ2-7, with a possible D match to TRBD1 (6 bases). This CDR3 contains 14 residues. V was pared by 6 bases and J by 2 bases, with 14 bases between. Germline lookup yields CDR1 KGHSH and CDR2 LQKENI. DNA for the CDR3: TGTGCCAGCTCTCACCAGGGGTCGCCCTACGAGCAGTACTTC. Translated: CASSHQGSPYEQYF. Looking up the rest from reference TRBV18 and TRBJ2-7 gives the full variable domain: NAGVMQNPRHLVRRRGQEARLRCSPMKGHSHVYWYRQLPEEGLKFMVYLQKENIIDESGMPKERFSAEFPKEGPSILRIQQVVRGDSAAYFCASSHQGSPYEQYFGPGTRLTVT.

The chain has TRBV2 and TRBJ1-2; 8 nucleotides line up with TRBD1. Germline V CDR1 and CDR2: SNHLY, FYNNEI. The CDR3 consists of 14 residues. Trimming removed 6 bases from V and 0 bases from J; junction bases left unmatched: 3. The CDR3 bases are TGTGCCAGCAGCGGACAGGGCTCTAACTATGGCTACACCTTC. It codes for CASSGQGSNYGYTF.

The chain joins TRBV27 to TRBJ2-7; a possible D gene is TRBD1 (6 bases). Trimming shortened V by 4 bases and J by 3 bases, and 13 bases separated the two germline ends. CDR3 size: 14 residues. Germline CDR1 is MNHEY and CDR2 is SMNVEV (reference sequence). The CDR3 DNA reads TGTGCCAGCAGTTCCAACAGGGTTCACTACGAGCAGTACTTC. Amino acids: CASSSNRVHYEQYF.

The gene calls are TRBV14 and TRBJ2-2; 11 nucleotides line up with TRBD2. CDR1 is SGHDN, CDR2 FVKESK, per germline. V was pared by 0 bases and J by 1 base, with 7 bases of the junction left unmatched. The CDR3 is made up of 19 amino acids. The CDR3 loop is CASSQDLRLAGMNTGELFF. CDR3 coding DNA: TGTGCCAGCAGCCAAGATCTACGACTAGCGGGGATGAACACCGGGGAGCTGTTTTTT.

This clone has only a few counts. The V gene is TRBV6-5, the J gene TRBJ2-5, with a tentative D call TRBD2 (5 bases). Trimming cost V 7 bases and J 7 bases, with 16 bases left between them. The germline V gene has CDR1 MNHEY and CDR2 SVGAGI. This CDR3 spans 13 amino acids. The CDR3 region is CASTRGPGRTQYF. CDR3 nucleotides: TGTGCCAGCACCAGAGGGCCTGGAAGGACCCAGTACTTC.

The chain links TRBV29-1 to TRBJ1-5; 7 bases align to TRBD1. V shed 3 bases and J 3 bases; nucleotides not matched to a gene: 5. Germline V gene sequence: CDR1 SQVTM, CDR2 ANQGSEA. There are 14 residues in the CDR3. The CDR3 region is CSVDADRVNQPQHF. As DNA, the CDR3 is TGCAGCGTTGACGCCGACAGGGTCAATCAGCCCCAGCATTTT. The full variable domain, rest sourced from reference TRBV29-1 and TRBJ1-5, is SAVISQKPSRDICQRGTSLTIQCQVDSQVTMMFWYRQQPGQSLTLIATANQGSEATYESGFVIDKFPISRPNLTFSTLTVSNMSPEDSSIYLCSVDADRVNQPQHFGDGTRLSIL.

The rearrangement links TRBV10-1 to TRBJ2-3; 13 positions agree with TRBD2. This CDR3 region has 17 residues. CDR1 is WNHNN and CDR2 is SYGVQD in the germline V gene (reference sequence). The V gene end was trimmed by 4 bases and the J gene end by 0 bases; junction bases not matched to a gene: 4. The CDR3 DNA is TGCGCCAGCAGTGGTTCACTAGCGGGGGGGAGCACAGATACGCAGTATTTT. It encodes CASSGSLAGGSTDTQYF.

The V and J genes are TRBV19 and TRBJ2-3; TRBD2 aligns across 11 bases. CDR3 length equals 16 residues. Germline CDR1 and CDR2: LNHDA and SQIVND (reference sequence). Losses at the gene ends were 6 bases for V and 1 base for J; bases not matched to a gene: 6. CDR3 DNA: TGTGCCAGTAGGAAGATTAGCGGGAGGGGCACAGATACGCAGTATTTT. Protein sequence: CASRKISGRGTDTQYF.

The V gene is TRBV10-3, the J gene TRBJ1-1, with TRBD1 as a possible D gene (6 bases). V was shortened by 7 bases and J by 0 bases, with 12 bases between the two germline ends. The CDR3 runs to 14 residues. Germline V lookup: CDR1 ENHRY, CDR2 SYGVKD. This CDR3 is CAIKNGQLNTEAFF. Here the CDR3 DNA reads TGTGCCATCAAGAACGGACAGTTGAACACTGAAGCTTTCTTT.

The J gene is TRBJ2-3, the V gene TRBV4-3; 10 bases agree with TRBD2. The V segment lost 4 bases and the J segment 7 bases; nucleotides outside the gene matches: 14. The CDR3 covers 17 residues. CDR1 is LGHNA and CDR2 is YSLEER in the germline V gene. This CDR3 is CASSPGGAGGLLNTQYF. The CDR3 DNA is TGCGCCAGCAGCCCAGGGGGAGCGGGGGGGCTGTTAAATACGCAGTATTTT.

The gene calls are TRBV7-2 and TRBJ2-7; D unresolved. Germline V gene lookup returns CDR1 SGHTA and CDR2 FQGNSA. CDR3 length: 14 amino acids. The germline V and J ends were trimmed by 1 base and 5 bases, with 12 bases remaining between them. CDR3 protein: CASSLGPSLDEQYF. CDR3 coding DNA: TGTGCCAGCAGCTTAGGGCCTAGTTTGGACGAGCAGTACTTC.

About this clone itself: The same CDR3 arises from other DNA sequences in this sample as well. The genes are TRBV6-5 and TRBJ1-1; D remains unclear. Trimming stripped 0 bases from V and 5 bases from J, with 7 bases between. CDR1 is MNHEY, CDR2 SVGAGI, per germline. The CDR3 contains 13 residues. The DNA for the CDR3 is TGTGCCAGCAGTTACTCGGAGGTTACTGAAGCTTTCTTT. It is translated as CASSYSEVTEAFF.

The chain joins TRBV7-9 to TRBJ1-1; D gene ambiguous. The CDR3 length is 14 residues. In germline, CDR1 is SEHNR, CDR2 FQNEAQ (reference sequence). V was clipped by 5 bases and J by 0 bases, with 10 bases between them. The CDR3 sequence is CASSAGVMNTEAFF. Written as DNA, the CDR3 is TGTGCCAGCAGCGCCGGGGTCATGAACACTGAAGCTTTCTTT. Drawing the rest from reference TRBV7-9 and TRBJ1-1, the complete variable domain is DTGVSQNPRHKITKRGQNVTFRCDPISEHNRLYWYRQTLGQGPEFLTYFQNEAQLEKSRLLSDRFSAERPKGSFSTLEIQRTEQGDSAMYLCASSAGVMNTEAFFGQGTRLTVV.

The sample holds many counts of this clone. This sequence joins TRBV7-9 and TRBJ2-3; tentative D call: TRBD2 (7 bases). Trimming left V 0 bases short and J 1 base short, with 14 bases between. CDR3 length: 17 amino acids. The germline gives CDR1 SEHNR, CDR2 FQNEAQ (reference sequence). CDR3 region: CASSLAIGGHRTDTQYF. CDR3 nucleotide sequence: TGTGCCAGCAGCTTAGCTATCGGGGGGCACCGCACAGATACGCAGTATTTT.

This sequence joins TRBV4-3 and TRBJ2-1; D uncertain. The germline CDR1 and CDR2 sequences are LGHNA and YSLEER. This CDR3 is built from 13 residues. The V end lost 0 bases, the J end lost 3 bases, and 3 bases lay between the germline ends. CDR3 region: CASSQDFYNEQFF. The CDR3 DNA reads as TGCGCCAGCAGCCAAGACTTCTACAATGAGCAGTTCTTC.

The chain links TRBV5-1 to TRBJ1-3; D gene unclear. Trimming stripped 0 bases from V and 0 bases from J, with 7 bases between. Germline values: CDR1 SGHRS, CDR2 YFSETQ. The CDR3 runs 15 residues. Here the CDR3 DNA reads TGCGCCAGCAGCTTGGAGGGAGACTCTGGAAACACCATATATTTT. This translates into CASSLEGDSGNTIYF.

This clone was observed a handful of times. The chain recombines TRBV6-6 with TRBJ2-7, with TRBD2 matching over 7 bases. This CDR3 region has 18 residues. V lost 5 bases and J lost 1; bases outside the gene matches: 17. CDR1 and CDR2 from the germline V gene are MNHNY and SVGAGI (reference sequence). The CDR3 reads CASSRPSSGGTQSYEQYF. CDR3 in DNA: TGTGCCAGCAGTCGCCCGTCTAGCGGCGGCACCCAATCCTACGAGCAGTACTTC.